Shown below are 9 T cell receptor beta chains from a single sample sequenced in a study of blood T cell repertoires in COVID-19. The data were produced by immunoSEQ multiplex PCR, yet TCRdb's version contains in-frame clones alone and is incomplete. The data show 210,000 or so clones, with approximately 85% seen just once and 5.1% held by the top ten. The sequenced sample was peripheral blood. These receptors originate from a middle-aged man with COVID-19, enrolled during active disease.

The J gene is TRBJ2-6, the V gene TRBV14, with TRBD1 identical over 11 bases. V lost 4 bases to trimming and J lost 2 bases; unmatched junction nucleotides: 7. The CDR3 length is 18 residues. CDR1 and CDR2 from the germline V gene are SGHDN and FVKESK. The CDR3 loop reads CASSPLMGQGAGANVLTF. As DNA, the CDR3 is TGTGCCAGCAGCCCACTCATGGGACAGGGGGCTGGGGCCAACGTCCTGACTTTC.

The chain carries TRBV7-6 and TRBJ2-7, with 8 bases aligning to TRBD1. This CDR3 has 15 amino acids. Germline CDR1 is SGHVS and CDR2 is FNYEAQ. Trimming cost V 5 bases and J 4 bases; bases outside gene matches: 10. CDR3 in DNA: TGTGCCAGCAGCCAAACAGGGGGTAGTCTTTACGAGCAGTACTTC. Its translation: CASSQTGGSLYEQYF.

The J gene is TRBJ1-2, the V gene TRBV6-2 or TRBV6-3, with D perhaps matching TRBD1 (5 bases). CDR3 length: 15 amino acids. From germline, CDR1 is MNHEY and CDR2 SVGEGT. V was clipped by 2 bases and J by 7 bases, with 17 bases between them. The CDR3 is CASSYHGTGVGGYTF. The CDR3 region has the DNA TGTGCCAGCAGTTACCACGGGACGGGGGTAGGTGGCTACACCTTC.

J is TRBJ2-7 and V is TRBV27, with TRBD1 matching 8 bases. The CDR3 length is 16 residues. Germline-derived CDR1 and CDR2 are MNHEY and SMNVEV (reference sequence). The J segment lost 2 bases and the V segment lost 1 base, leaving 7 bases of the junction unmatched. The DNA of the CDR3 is TGTGCCAGCAGTTTATTGAGGACAGGGCTTGCCTACGAGCAGTACTTC. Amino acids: CASSLLRTGLAYEQYF.

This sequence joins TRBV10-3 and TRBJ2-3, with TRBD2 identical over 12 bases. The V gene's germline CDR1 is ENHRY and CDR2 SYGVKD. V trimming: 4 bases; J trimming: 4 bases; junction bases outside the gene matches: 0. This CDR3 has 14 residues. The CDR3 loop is CAISASGGADTQYF. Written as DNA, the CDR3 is TGTGCCATCAGTGCTAGCGGGGGGGCAGATACGCAGTATTTT.

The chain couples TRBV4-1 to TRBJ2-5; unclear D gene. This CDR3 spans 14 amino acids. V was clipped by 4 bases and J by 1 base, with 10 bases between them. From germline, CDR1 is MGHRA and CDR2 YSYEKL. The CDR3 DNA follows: TGCGCCAGCAGCCGTGGCCGCAGCCAAGAGACCCAGTACTTC. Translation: CASSRGRSQETQYF.

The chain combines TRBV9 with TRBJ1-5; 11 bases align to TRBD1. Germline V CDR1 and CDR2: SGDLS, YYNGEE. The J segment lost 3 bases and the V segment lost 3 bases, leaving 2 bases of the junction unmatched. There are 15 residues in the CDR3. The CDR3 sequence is CASSGGQGANQPQHF. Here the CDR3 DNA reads TGTGCCAGCAGCGGCGGACAGGGGGCCAATCAGCCCCAGCATTTT.

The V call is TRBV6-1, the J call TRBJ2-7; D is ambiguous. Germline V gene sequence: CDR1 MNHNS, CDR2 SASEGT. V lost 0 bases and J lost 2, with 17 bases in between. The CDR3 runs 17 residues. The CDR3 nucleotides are TGTGCCAGCAGTGAAGCGACCGGGTCCTCACACCCCTACGAGCAGTACTTC. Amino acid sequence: CASSEATGSSHPYEQYF.

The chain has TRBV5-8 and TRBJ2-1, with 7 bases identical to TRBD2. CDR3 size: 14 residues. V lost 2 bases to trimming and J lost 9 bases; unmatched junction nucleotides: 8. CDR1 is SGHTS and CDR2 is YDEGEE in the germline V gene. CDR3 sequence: CASSFIRERGEQFF. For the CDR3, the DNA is TGTGCCAGCAGCTTCATTAGGGAGCGGGGTGAGCAGTTCTTC.